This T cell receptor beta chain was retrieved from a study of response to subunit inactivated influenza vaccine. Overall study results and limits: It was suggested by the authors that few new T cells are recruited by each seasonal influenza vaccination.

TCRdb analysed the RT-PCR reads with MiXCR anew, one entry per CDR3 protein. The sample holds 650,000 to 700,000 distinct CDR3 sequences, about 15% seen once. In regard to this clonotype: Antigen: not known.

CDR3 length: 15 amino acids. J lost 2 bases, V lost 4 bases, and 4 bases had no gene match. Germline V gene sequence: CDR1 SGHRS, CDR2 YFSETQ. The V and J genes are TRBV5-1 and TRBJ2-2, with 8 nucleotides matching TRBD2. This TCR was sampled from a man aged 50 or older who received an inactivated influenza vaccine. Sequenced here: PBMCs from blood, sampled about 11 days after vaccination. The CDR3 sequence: CASSISGKNTGELFF. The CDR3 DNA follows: TGCGCCAGCAGCATTAGCGGGAAAAACACCGGGGAGCTGTTTTTT.